This T cell receptor (beta chain) originates from a study of control samples from healthy donors and cancer patients. Unmatched junction bases numbered 4, after V lost 6 bases and J lost 3 bases. There are 15 residues in the CDR3. The germline gives CDR1 MNHNY, CDR2 SVGAGI (reference sequence). The assay was immunoSEQ multiplex PCR, and TCRdb's table has in-frame clones only and misses some. The sample gives 95,000 to 110,000 clones, 75% to 90% of which show up once; approximately 19% is in the top ten. The TCR was taken from a man in his 60s with lung cancer. Sequences were obtained from PBMCs. The J gene is TRBJ1-6, the V gene TRBV6-6; 8 nucleotides align to TRBD1. CDR3 protein: CASSSDRDYNSPLHF. In nucleotides, the CDR3 is TGTGCCAGCAGCTCGGACAGGGACTATAATTCACCCCTCCACTTT.